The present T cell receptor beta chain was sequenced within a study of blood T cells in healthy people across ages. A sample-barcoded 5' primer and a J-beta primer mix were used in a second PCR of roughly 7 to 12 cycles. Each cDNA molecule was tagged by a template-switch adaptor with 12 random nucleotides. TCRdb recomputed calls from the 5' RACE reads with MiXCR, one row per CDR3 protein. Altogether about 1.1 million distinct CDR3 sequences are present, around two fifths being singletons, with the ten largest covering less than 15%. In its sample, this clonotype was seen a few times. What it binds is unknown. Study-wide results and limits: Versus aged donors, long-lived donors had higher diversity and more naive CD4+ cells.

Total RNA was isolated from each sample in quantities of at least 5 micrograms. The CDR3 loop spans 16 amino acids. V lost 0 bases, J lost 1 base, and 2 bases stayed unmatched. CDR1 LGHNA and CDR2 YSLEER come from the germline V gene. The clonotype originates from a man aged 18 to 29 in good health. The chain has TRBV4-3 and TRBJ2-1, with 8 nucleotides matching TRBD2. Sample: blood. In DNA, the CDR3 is TGCGCCAGCAGCCAAGATTCGGGGGGGTCCTACAATGAGCAGTTCTTC. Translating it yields CASSQDSGGSYNEQFF.